The 6 T cell receptor beta chains in this list originate from one sample, sequenced in a study of T cell changes during pregnancy in multiple sclerosis. The method was immunoSEQ multiplex PCR; TCRdb's version includes in-frame clones alone and lacks a portion of them. Of around 130,000 clones in the sample, about 94% were seen once. The source material was peripheral blood, sampled before pregnancy. The source of these receptors is a female donor with multiple sclerosis, enrolled in a pregnancy study.

This chain links TRBV9 with TRBJ2-1, with 8 bases matching TRBD2. This CDR3 contains 14 residues. The J segment lost 4 bases and the V segment lost 5 bases, leaving 5 bases of the junction unmatched. Per germline, CDR1 SGDLS and CDR2 YYNGEE. The CDR3 DNA sequence: TGTGCCAGCAGTGCGGGAGGATCGTACAATGAGCAGTTCTTC. Translating it yields CASSAGGSYNEQFF.

This CDR3 is CASSFTSGYPDTQYF. The CDR3 region has the DNA TGTGCCAGCAGTTTTACTAGCGGGTACCCAGATACGCAGTATTTT. The chain recombines TRBV5-4 with TRBJ2-3, with TRBD2 matching over 9 bases. V lost 5 bases to trimming and J lost 4 bases; unmatched junction nucleotides: 8. The CDR3 runs 15 residues. The germline V gene encodes CDR1 SGHNT and CDR2 YYREEE (reference sequence).

The V and J genes are TRBV4-2 and TRBJ2-5, with TRBD1 matching over 7 bases. The V gene's germline CDR1 is LGHNA and CDR2 YNFKEQ. Unmatched junction bases numbered 8, after V lost 3 bases and J lost 4 bases. The CDR3 is made up of 15 amino acids. The CDR3 region is CASSQFTGERETQYF. CDR3 in DNA: TGTGCCAGCAGCCAGTTCACAGGGGAACGAGAGACCCAGTACTTC.

The genes are TRBV7-2 and TRBJ2-5; possibly TRBD1 for D (5 bases). V was trimmed by 1 base and J by 1 base, leaving 7 bases between them. The germline CDR1 and CDR2 sequences are SGHTA and FQGNSA. The CDR3 has 14 residues. CDR3 bases: TGTGCCAGCAGCTTAGGACAGCTCCAAGAGACCCAGTACTTC. Translated: CASSLGQLQETQYF.

The chain carries TRBV27 and TRBJ2-3, with D uncertain. Germline lookup yields CDR1 MNHEY and CDR2 SMNVEV (reference sequence). This CDR3 is 13 amino acids long. The germline V and J ends were trimmed by 3 bases and 4 bases, with 8 bases remaining between them. The CDR3 spells CASSFSYPDTQYF. CDR3 nucleotides: TGTGCCAGCAGTTTTAGTTATCCAGATACGCAGTATTTT.

The rearrangement uses TRBV2 and TRBJ2-3, with 13 bases matching TRBD2. Trimming took 7 bases from V and 3 from J; bases not matched to a gene: 4. Germline-derived CDR1 and CDR2 are SNHLY and FYNNEI. This CDR3 is built from 15 residues. This CDR3 reads CASTGLAGETDTQYF. In nucleotides, the CDR3 is TGTGCCAGCACCGGACTAGCGGGAGAAACAGATACGCAGTATTTT.